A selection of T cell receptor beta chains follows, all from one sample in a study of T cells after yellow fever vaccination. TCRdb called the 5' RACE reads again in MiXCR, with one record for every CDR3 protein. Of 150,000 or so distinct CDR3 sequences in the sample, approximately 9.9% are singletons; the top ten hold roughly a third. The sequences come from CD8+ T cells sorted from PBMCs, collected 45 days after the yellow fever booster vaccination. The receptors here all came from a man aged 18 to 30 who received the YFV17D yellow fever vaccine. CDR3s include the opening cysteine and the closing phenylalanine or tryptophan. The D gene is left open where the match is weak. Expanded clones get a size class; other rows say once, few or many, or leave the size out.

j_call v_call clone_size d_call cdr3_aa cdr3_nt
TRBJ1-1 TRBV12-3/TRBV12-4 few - CASIGSLFDTEAFF TGTGCCAGCATCGGATCCCTTTTTGACACTGAAGCTTTCTTT
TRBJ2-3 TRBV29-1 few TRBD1 CSVEQGASDTQYF TGCAGCGTTGAACAGGGGGCTTCAGATACGCAGTATTTT
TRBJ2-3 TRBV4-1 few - CASSSRDISTDTQYF TGCGCCAGCAGCTCACGGGACATTAGCACAGATACGCAGTATTTT
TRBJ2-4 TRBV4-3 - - CASSPGQRNIQYF TGCGCCAGCAGCCCTGGACAGAGAAACATTCAGTACTTC
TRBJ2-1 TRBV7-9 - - CASNHFRCQVQFF TGTGCCAGCAACCACTTCCGCTGTCAAGTCCAGTTCTTC
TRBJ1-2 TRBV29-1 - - CSVGPDRSKGYTF TGCAGCGTGGGACCTGACAGGTCGAAGGGCTACACCTTC
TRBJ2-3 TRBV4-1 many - CASSQDPAADTQYF TGCGCCAGCAGCCAAGATCCAGCGGCAGATACGCAGTATTTT
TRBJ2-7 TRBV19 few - CASSVLGGTYEQYF TGTGCCAGTTCCGTTCTCGGGGGTACCTACGAGCAGTACTTC
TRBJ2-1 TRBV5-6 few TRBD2 CASWEGLGVLEQFF TGTGCCTCCTGGGAGGGACTAGGGGTCCTTGAGCAGTTCTTC
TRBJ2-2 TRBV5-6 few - CASSPTAHTGELFF TGTGCCAGCAGCCCGACAGCTCACACCGGGGAGCTGTTTTTT
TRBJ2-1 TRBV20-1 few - CSARGLAGLDNEQFF TGCAGTGCTAGAGGCCTAGCTGGTTTGGACAATGAGCAGTTCTTC
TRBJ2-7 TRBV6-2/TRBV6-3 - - CASTSATYEQYF TGTGCCAGCACCTCCGCTACCTACGAGCAGTACTTC
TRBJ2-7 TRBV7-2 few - CASSSPDAGTYEQYF TGTGCCAGCAGCTCCCCTGATGCGGGAACCTACGAGCAGTACTTC
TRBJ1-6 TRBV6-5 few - CASSYSGVESPLHF TGTGCCAGCAGTTACTCTGGGGTAGAGTCACCCCTCCACTTT
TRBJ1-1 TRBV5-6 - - CASSVPGTGMNTEAFF TGTGCCAGCAGCGTCCCAGGGACCGGCATGAACACTGAAGCTTTCTTT
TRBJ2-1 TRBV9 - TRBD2 CASSAGGNEQFF TGTGCCAGCAGCGCGGGGGGCAATGAGCAGTTCTTC
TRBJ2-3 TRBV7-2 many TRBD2 CASSLGLAGGNTQYF TGTGCCAGCAGCTTGGGACTAGCGGGGGGTAATACGCAGTATTTT
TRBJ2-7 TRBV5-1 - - CASRGIVFGDYEQYF TGCGCCAGCAGGGGGATAGTCTTCGGGGACTACGAGCAGTACTTC
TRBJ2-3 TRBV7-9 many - CASSLSGPYSTDTQYF TGTGCCAGCAGCTTATCCGGACCGTATAGCACAGATACGCAGTATTTT
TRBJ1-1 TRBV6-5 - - CASSYSKDTEAFF TGTGCCAGCAGTTACTCGAAGGACACTGAAGCTTTCTTT
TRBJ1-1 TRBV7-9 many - CASSGSNTEAFF TGTGCCAGCAGCGGGTCGAACACTGAAGCTTTCTTT
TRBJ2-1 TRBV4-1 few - CASSHQTQGNEQFF TGCGCCAGCAGCCACCAGACACAGGGAAATGAGCAGTTCTTC
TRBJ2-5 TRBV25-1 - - CASSGPRAQETQYF TGTGCCAGCAGTGGCCCCCGGGCCCAAGAGACCCAGTACTTC
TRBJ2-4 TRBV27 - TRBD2 CASALGLAIAKNIQYF TGTGCCAGCGCCTTGGGACTAGCAATTGCCAAAAACATTCAGTACTTC